This T cell receptor (beta chain) originates from a study of somatic mutations in cytotoxic T cells in rheumatoid arthritis (TCRdb year 2017). For context, the study as a whole: Before any treatment started and right after they were diagnosed, patients gave peripheral blood samples (under 32 ml EDTA). Some V beta antibody-stained T-cell populations were flow-sorted on a FACSAria II or Sony SH800 at nearly 100% purity, and sorted V beta1+ cells also underwent TCRB sequencing. Whether expanded CD8+ T-cell clones in untreated, newly diagnosed rheumatoid arthritis carry somatic mutations was the study question, and clonality was characterized with TCRB deep sequencing. A total of 65 to 70 rheumatoid arthritis patients and roughly 18 healthy controls underwent TCRB deep sequencing. Patients and controls did not essentially differ in median age, which was nearly identical between the groups. Here is what the overall study found, with its caveats: In about an eighth of the roughly 60 patients the largest CD8+ clone exceeded 20% of CD8+ cells, and several identical CD8+ TCRB sequences were shared between blood and synovial fluid. The slight TRBV07 underrepresentation in patients was not adjusted for multiple comparisons. CD8+ T-cell clonality in rheumatoid arthritis patients was not significantly different from that in age-matched healthy controls. The expanded CD8+ clones had unknown antigen targets, and not appearing in virus-specific databases did not rule out that they were virus-specific. In patients, CD8+ clonality rose with age (Spearman r ~ 0.53), which was not the case in healthy controls.

On an AutoMACS, CD4+ and CD8+ cells were isolated via positive magnetic bead selection, and their purity was verified by flow cytometry. After a first flow cytometry screen using a TCR V beta antibody panel, clonal expansions were characterized through TCRB deep sequencing of sorted CD8+ fractions. Peripheral blood mononuclear cells were isolated by Ficoll-Paque PLUS density gradient separation. Nucleospin Tissue or Tissue XS kits were used to extract DNA from CD4-enriched, CD8-enriched or PBMC samples, and a Qubit 2.0 fluorometer was used for quantification. This clone showed up just once. Its antigen remains undetermined. No per-base quality is available; no much larger clone lies one base away. TCRB CDR3 sequencing used the immunoSEQ assay on genomic DNA. The paper's data handling went like this. Patient CD8+ clones larger than 1% were compared against published virus-specific TCRB sequences, and only a few matched. Analyses were restricted to productive TCRB rearrangements. Defining a clone by its unique TCRB CDR3 sequence, the study calculated clonality as a productive clonality index derived from Shannon entropy. Repertoire overlap for a pair of samples was computed from each clone's template counts relative to total templates per sample. V-gene usage from TCRB sequencing and V-gene usage measured by flow cytometry were correlated (Spearman r of around 0.6). TCRdb re-hosts the immuneACCESS table, in-frame sequences only. Its copies lack some clones; in the studies checked, an unresolved V gene accounts for under half of them, and the cause for the rest is not known. V, J and clone size reflect that table, while D and trimming were determined from the DNA. The table for this sample lists more than 20,000 clones; roughly 80% of them were counted only once. 3% to 4% of the sample lies in the top ten.

The CDR1 and CDR2 encoded by the germline V gene (reference sequence) are SGHNT and YYREEE. There are 15 amino acids in the CDR3, from cysteine to phenylalanine inclusive. Only CDR3 DNA remains: 45 bases, in frame from the first base. Compared with germline, V lacks 0 bases and J lacks 4 bases; bases without a gene match: 3. Sequencing input: CD8+ T cells sorted from blood. The sequence was obtained from an adult with rheumatoid arthritis. The rearrangement joined TRBV5-4 to TRBJ1-2; 10 central bases correspond to TRBD1. The CDR3 protein: CASSLATGGVYGYTF. The nucleotides are TGTGCCAGCAGCTTGGCGACAGGGGGCGTCTATGGCTACACCTTC.